One sample yielded the 25 T cell receptor beta chains listed below, sequenced in a study of cytomegalovirus exposure and HLA in healthy donors. The assay was immunoSEQ multiplex PCR, and TCRdb's table has in-frame clones only and misses some. The sample consists of over 100,000 clones, 89% of them appearing once. Sequencing was done on a sample of PBMCs. The receptors originated from a woman under 30 in good health and CMV-seronegative.

This clone was picked up one time. The chain recombines TRBV5-8 with TRBJ1-1; TRBD1 matches at 8 bases. CDR3 length: 15 amino acids. Germline CDR1 is SGHTS and CDR2 is YDEGEE. Germline trimming cut 2 bases from V and 2 bases from J; bases unmatched to any gene: 5. CDR3 protein: CASSFRTGFNTEAFF. CDR3 DNA sequence: TGTGCCAGCAGCTTTAGGACAGGGTTCAACACTGAAGCTTTCTTT.

V is TRBV6-5 and J is TRBJ2-2, with unresolved D. Germline lookup yields CDR1 MNHEY and CDR2 SVGAGI. CDR3 length: 15 residues. Trimming pared 1 base from V and 6 bases from J, leaving 12 bases between. The CDR3 DNA follows: TGTGCCAGCAGTTACTGGTCGAGAACCTCCGGGGAGCTGTTTTTT. It encodes CASSYWSRTSGELFF.

There are a few counts of this clone. The J gene is TRBJ2-7, the V gene TRBV6-1, with TRBD1 identical over 7 bases. Germline CDR1 MNHNS, CDR2 SASEGT. With V trimmed by 4 bases and J by 6 bases, 9 bases remained unmatched. This CDR3 contains 14 residues. The CDR3 DNA is TGTGCCAGCAGTGTGGAGACAGGGATTGGCGAGCAGTACTTC. Protein product: CASSVETGIGEQYF.

The table lists this clone with a few counts. The chain is built from TRBV11-2 and TRBJ2-7; weak D call: TRBD1 (6 bases). Trimming cost V 5 bases and J 3 bases, with 11 bases left between them. CDR1 is SGHAT, CDR2 FQNNGV, per germline. This CDR3 region has 13 residues. The CDR3 DNA reads TGTGCCAGCAGCCTACTACAGGGCTACGAGCAGTACTTC. Encoded protein: CASSLLQGYEQYF. The full variable domain, in which reference TRBV11-2 and TRBJ2-7 provide the parts outside the CDR3, is EAGVAQSPRYKIIEKRQSVAFWCNPISGHATLYWYQQILGQGPKLLIQFQNNGVVDDSQLPKDRFSAERLKGVDSTLKIQPAKLEDSAVYLCASSLLQGYEQYFGPGTRLTVT.

This clone occurred a few times. The rearrangement links TRBV29-1 to TRBJ1-1; D unresolved. Germline V gives CDR1 SQVTM, CDR2 ANQGSEA. The CDR3 sequence is 10 residues long. V dropped 6 bases and J dropped 11 bases, with 13 bases sitting between them. CDR3 sequence reads: CSVRTRAAFF. The CDR3 DNA sequence: TGCAGCGTCCGGACTAGGGCGGCTTTCTTT.

V and J are TRBV13 and TRBJ1-1, with unresolved D. The V and J ends lost 7 bases and 0 bases respectively, with 6 bases between them. Looked up from germline, CDR1 is PRHDT and CDR2 is FYEKMQ (reference sequence). The CDR3 has 12 amino acids. CDR3 protein: CASKHVNTEAFF. The CDR3 DNA follows: TGTGCCAGCAAACATGTGAACACTGAAGCTTTCTTT.

The rearrangement uses TRBV5-1 and TRBJ1-1; TRBD1 agrees at 11 bases. Losses at the gene ends were 4 bases for V and 11 bases for J; bases not matched to a gene: 16. Germline-derived CDR1 and CDR2 are SGHRS and YFSETQ. CDR3 size: 16 residues. CDR3 sequence (DNA): TGCGCCAGCAGCCCTCGGACAGGGGGCATAGAAAGAGGGGCTTTCTTT. Translating gives CASSPRTGGIERGAFF.

This chain joins TRBV10-2 and TRBJ2-7, with D perhaps TRBD1 (5 bases). Germline V gene lookup returns CDR1 WSHSY and CDR2 SAAADI. This CDR3 is 13 amino acids long. The germline V and J ends were trimmed by 4 bases and 0 bases, with 7 bases remaining between them. The CDR3 region is CASSGGSSYEQYF. For the CDR3, the DNA is TGCGCCAGCAGTGGGGGCAGCTCCTACGAGCAGTACTTC.

The chain links TRBV7-6 to TRBJ1-2; 11 bases are a match to TRBD1. CDR1 SGHVS and CDR2 FNYEAQ come from the germline V gene. The trim removed 4 bases at V and 4 bases at J, leaving 11 bases unmatched. The CDR3 sequence is 17 residues long. CDR3 sequence: CASSSVPGQGGGYGYTF. CDR3 DNA: TGTGCCAGCAGCTCCGTCCCGGGACAGGGGGGTGGCTATGGCTACACCTTC.

The rearrangement joins TRBV2 to TRBJ1-4; no definite D call. Germline CDR1 is SNHLY and CDR2 is FYNNEI. This CDR3 contains 15 residues. Trimming took 0 bases from V and 8 from J, leaving 13 bases between them. CDR3 region: CASSEAWRVGEKLFF. In nucleotides, the CDR3 is TGTGCCAGCAGTGAAGCATGGAGGGTAGGGGAAAAACTGTTTTTT.

CDR3 bases: TGTGCCATCAGGGGGGGGTACGAGCAGTACTTC. This translates into CAIRGGYEQYF. The gene calls are TRBV10-3 and TRBJ2-7; TRBD2 matches 7 bases. The CDR3 contains 11 residues. Per the germline V gene, CDR1 is ENHRY and CDR2 is SYGVKD. The trim removed 6 bases at V and 4 bases at J, leaving 0 bases unmatched.

V is TRBV6-6 and J is TRBJ2-5, with 15 nucleotides matching TRBD2. Trimming cost V 6 bases and J 8 bases; bases outside gene matches: 7. CDR1 and CDR2 (germline): MNHNY, SVGAGI (reference sequence). The CDR3 length is 15 residues. Here the CDR3 reads CASSPTGLAGGTQYF. The CDR3 DNA is TGTGCCAGCAGCCCCACGGGACTAGCGGGGGGTACCCAGTACTTC.

The chain links TRBV18 to TRBJ2-7; no clear D gene. This CDR3 is built from 13 residues. The V gene lost 5 bases and the J gene lost 3 bases, with 11 bases spanning the gap. Germline assignment: CDR1 KGHSH and CDR2 LQKENI. CDR3 bases: TGTGCCAGCTCAATAGAAACGGGCTACGAGCAGTACTTC. This sequence encodes CASSIETGYEQYF.

The gene calls are TRBV18 and TRBJ2-7; 8 bases match TRBD1. The trim removed 2 bases at V and 2 bases at J, leaving 5 bases unmatched. The CDR3 has 15 residues. Germline loops: CDR1 KGHSH, CDR2 LQKENI. The CDR3, as DNA: TGTGCCAGCTCACCAAGTACAGGGGGGACCTACGAGCAGTACTTC. This sequence encodes CASSPSTGGTYEQYF. The entire variable domain, with the rest obtained from reference TRBV18 and TRBJ2-7, is as follows: NAGVMQNPRHLVRRRGQEARLRCSPMKGHSHVYWYRQLPEEGLKFMVYLQKENIIDESGMPKERFSAEFPKEGPSILRIQQVVRGDSAAYFCASSPSTGGTYEQYFGPGTRLTVT.

The DNA of the CDR3 is TGCGCCAGCAGCCAACCACATAGCAATCAGCCCCAGCATTTT. Amino acids: CASSQPHSNQPQHF. V usage is TRBV4-1 and J usage is TRBJ1-5; D is unresolved. V was trimmed by 2 bases and J by 0 bases, leaving 5 bases between them. CDR1 MGHRA and CDR2 YSYEKL come from the germline V gene. The CDR3 has 14 amino acids.

The chain has TRBV4-1 and TRBJ1-2, with D uncertain. CDR1 MGHRA and CDR2 YSYEKL come from the germline V gene. V dropped 3 bases and J dropped 4 bases, with 9 bases sitting between them. This CDR3 spans 13 amino acids. The CDR3 coding sequence is TGCGCCAGCAGCCAGCGGGCTACCTATGGCTACACCTTC. Its protein is CASSQRATYGYTF.

The V gene is TRBV6-6, the J gene TRBJ1-5; 7 positions agree with TRBD1. Germline loops: CDR1 MNHNY, CDR2 SVGAGI (reference sequence). This CDR3 comprises 13 residues. Germline trimming cut 5 bases from V and 6 bases from J; bases unmatched to any gene: 4. DNA of the CDR3: TGTGCCAGCAGTCAGGGGGTCGGTCAGCCCCAGCATTTT. This gives the protein CASSQGVGQPQHF.

The chain combines TRBV6-5 with TRBJ2-7; D is uncertain. In germline, CDR1 is MNHEY, CDR2 SVGAGI. The ends were cut back, 8 bases at V and 6 bases at J, with 17 bases in the middle. The CDR3 covers 13 residues. As DNA, the CDR3 is TGTGCCAGCGATTGGCTGTTACGAGGCGAGCAGTACTTC. Translating it yields CASDWLLRGEQYF.

The rearrangement links TRBV10-3 to TRBJ2-7; 14 bases are shared with TRBD2. The junction had 6 bases not matched to a gene; V was cut back by 1 base and J by 7 bases. This CDR3 spans 16 amino acids. Per germline, CDR1 ENHRY and CDR2 SYGVKD. The CDR3 loop reads CAISEYPTSGGEEQYF. The CDR3 region has the DNA TGTGCCATCAGTGAGTACCCGACTAGCGGGGGGGAGGAGCAGTACTTC.

The table lists this clone with a count of one. This chain links TRBV4-1 with TRBJ1-1; D is undetermined. V dropped 2 bases and J dropped 2 bases, with 9 bases sitting between them. The CDR3 is 14 amino acids. Per the germline V gene, CDR1 is MGHRA and CDR2 is YSYEKL. The CDR3 sequence: CASSQQVTNTEAFF. CDR3 DNA: TGCGCCAGCAGCCAACAGGTGACAAACACTGAAGCTTTCTTT.

This sequence joins TRBV7-9 and TRBJ1-1; 7 nucleotides agree with TRBD1. J gave up 5 bases and V 5 bases, and 20 bases lay outside the gene matches. Looked up from germline, CDR1 is SEHNR and CDR2 is FQNEAQ (reference sequence). This CDR3 has 18 amino acids. The CDR3 protein is CASSQKYRDRVVGTEAFF. The DNA for the CDR3 is TGTGCCAGCAGCCAAAAGTACCGGGACAGAGTTGTGGGGACTGAAGCTTTCTTT.

The chain employs TRBV18 and TRBJ1-1; TRBD1 matches at 7 bases. Trimming took 3 bases from V and 4 from J; bases not matched to a gene: 5. The CDR3 runs to 14 residues. The germline V gene has CDR1 KGHSH and CDR2 LQKENI. The CDR3 DNA follows: TGTGCCAGCTCACCCCTACAGGGGCTCACTGAAGCTTTCTTT. Residues: CASSPLQGLTEAFF.

This chain connects TRBV9 to TRBJ2-3, with D possibly TRBD1 on 5 matching bases. Germline values: CDR1 SGDLS, CDR2 YYNGEE. With 2 bases removed from V and 1 base from J, the gap between germline ends came to 8 bases. The CDR3 contains 14 residues. CDR3 bases: TGTGCCAGCAGCGTCGGCAGGGGCACAGATACGCAGTATTTT. Translating it yields CASSVGRGTDTQYF.

The chain carries TRBV18 and TRBJ1-2, with a weak D call TRBD1 (6 bases). The CDR3 has 15 residues. Between the trimmed V and J ends, which lost 5 bases and 0 bases, there was a span of 13 bases. CDR1 and CDR2 (germline): KGHSH, LQKENI. The CDR3 is CASSSQTGTNYGYTF. CDR3 nucleotide sequence: TGTGCCAGCTCATCCCAGACAGGAACTAACTATGGCTACACCTTC.

The rearrangement joins TRBV10-1 to TRBJ1-1; the match to TRBD1 covers 7 bases. The CDR3 contains 15 residues. Germline assignment: CDR1 WNHNN and CDR2 SYGVQD (reference sequence). V gave up 3 bases and J gave up 1 base; unmatched junction bases: 5. CDR3 in amino acids: CASSDSQGGNTEAFF. The DNA for the CDR3 is TGCGCCAGCAGTGATTCTCAGGGGGGGAACACTGAAGCTTTCTTT.